This T cell receptor beta chain is from a study of T cell repertoires in cytomegalovirus infection. A single record per CDR3 protein comes from TCRdb applying MiXCR to the reads. The sample carries about 260,000 distinct CDR3 sequences, around 9% recorded once. This clonotype was seen only a few times. The CDR3 spans 15 residues. The junction had 9 bases not matched to a gene; V was cut back by 1 base and J by 4 bases. Germline CDR1 DFQATT, CDR2 SNEGSKA (reference sequence). This chain uses TRBV20-1 with TRBJ2-7, with 8 bases identical to TRBD1. The sample taken for sequencing was PBMCs. This clonotype was obtained from a human donor in good health (CMV status not recorded). Some clones in this sample may be carry-over from other donors' samples. The CDR3 loop reads CSARGRGQGLYEQYF. DNA for the CDR3: TGCAGTGCTAGAGGCCGAGGACAGGGTTTGTACGAGCAGTACTTC.